The next 10 T cell receptor beta chains were all read from a single sample in a study of blood T cell repertoires in COVID-19 (dated by TCRdb to the early 2020s). The library came from the immunoSEQ multiplex PCR assay. In TCRdb, the immuneACCESS table is reduced to in-frame sequences with V and J assigned. These tables do not hold every clone; where another copy was compared, an unresolved V gene accounts for under half, and the others remain unexplained. The sample profile shows approximately 150,000 clones; around 91% of them were found once. The top ten hold under 3.5% of the sample. The specimen sequenced was peripheral blood. These receptors were collected from a woman in her fifties or sixties with active COVID-19.

V gene TRBV25-1 combines with J gene TRBJ1-6; no clear D. This CDR3 comprises 16 residues. V shed 1 base and J shed 6 bases, with 13 bases lying between them. From germline, CDR1 is MGHDK and CDR2 SYGVNS. The CDR3 coding sequence is TGTGCCAGCAGTGAATCGGCTAGTGCTGGTAATTCACCCCTCCACTTT. Its protein is CASSESASAGNSPLHF.

V usage is TRBV4-1 and J usage is TRBJ2-2; TRBD2 might be the D (6 bases). CDR3 length: 18 residues. V shed 4 bases and J shed 2 bases, with 20 bases lying between them. Per germline, CDR1 MGHRA and CDR2 YSYEKL. Here the CDR3 DNA reads TGCGCCAGCAGCCTACCCGCGACCCGGGACTTTAACACCGGGGAGCTGTTTTTT. It specifies CASSLPATRDFNTGELFF.

This chain links TRBV7-9 with TRBJ1-1; a possible D gene is TRBD1 (6 bases). Trimming removed 6 bases at V and 0 bases at J, with 11 bases between. Germline CDR1 reads SEHNR; CDR2 reads FQNEAQ (reference sequence). The CDR3 is 14 amino acids. In nucleotides, the CDR3 is TGTGCCAGCAGAGGACAGACAATGAACACTGAAGCTTTCTTT. It encodes CASRGQTMNTEAFF. Full variable domain (missing parts from reference TRBV7-9 and TRBJ1-1): DTGVSQNPRHKITKRGQNVTFRCDPISEHNRLYWYRQTLGQGPEFLTYFQNEAQLEKSRLLSDRFSAERPKGSFSTLEIQRTEQGDSAMYLCASRGQTMNTEAFFGQGTRLTVV.

The chain joins TRBV18 to TRBJ2-3, with D possibly matching TRBD2 (6 bases). CDR3 length: 12 amino acids. Trimming cost V 3 bases and J 10 bases, with 11 bases left between them. The germline V gene encodes CDR1 KGHSH and CDR2 LQKENI. This CDR3 is CASSPEGTAQYF. In nucleotides, the CDR3 is TGTGCCAGCTCACCGGAGGGGACTGCGCAGTATTTT. The full variable domain, rest sourced from reference TRBV18 and TRBJ2-3, is NAGVMQNPRHLVRRRGQEARLRCSPMKGHSHVYWYRQLPEEGLKFMVYLQKENIIDESGMPKERFSAEFPKEGPSILRIQQVVRGDSAAYFCASSPEGTAQYFGPGTRLTVL.

The genes are TRBV4-3 and TRBJ1-4, with TRBD1 identical over 8 bases. CDR1 is LGHNA and CDR2 is YSLEER in the germline V gene. Trimming took 1 base from V and 6 from J; bases not matched to a gene: 16. This CDR3 has 19 residues. The CDR3 spells CASSQGLWGSVTGDEKLFF. The CDR3 nucleotides are TGCGCCAGCAGCCAAGGCCTTTGGGGGTCTGTGACAGGGGATGAAAAACTGTTTTTT.

The V and J genes are TRBV9 and TRBJ2-1; possibly TRBD2 for D (5 bases). V lost 0 bases, J lost 6 bases, and 16 bases lay in between. This CDR3 is built from 16 residues. In germline, CDR1 is SGDLS, CDR2 YYNGEE. CDR3 region: CASSVAAVVGSNEQFF. CDR3 DNA: TGTGCCAGCAGCGTAGCTGCGGTTGTGGGGAGCAATGAGCAGTTCTTC.

This chain connects TRBV7-3 to TRBJ1-1; D is undetermined. The germline V and J ends were trimmed by 0 bases and 6 bases, with 8 bases remaining between them. This CDR3 contains 13 residues. Germline CDR1 is SGHTA and CDR2 is FQGTGA. CDR3 nucleotides: TGTGCCAGCAGCTTAACGGGAGTATCTGAAGCTTTCTTT. This encodes CASSLTGVSEAFF.

The rearrangement links TRBV28 to TRBJ1-3, with D uncertain. Germline CDR1 reads MDHEN; CDR2 reads SYDVKM. CDR3 length equals 14 residues. The germline V and J ends were trimmed by 6 bases and 1 base, with 10 bases remaining between them. The CDR3 protein is CASRLAGSGNTIYF. The CDR3 DNA sequence: TGTGCCAGCAGGCTAGCCGGTTCTGGAAACACCATATATTTT.

The rearrangement uses TRBV5-5 and TRBJ1-1, with 9 nucleotides matching TRBD1. V was pared by 4 bases and J by 3 bases, with 7 bases of the junction left unmatched. Germline assignment: CDR1 SGHKS and CDR2 YYEKEE (reference sequence). CDR3 size: 15 residues. CDR3 residues: CASSRKQGADTEAFF. CDR3 bases: TGTGCCAGCAGCCGGAAACAGGGGGCGGACACTGAAGCTTTCTTT.

The gene calls are TRBV7-3 and TRBJ2-7; D might be TRBD2 (5 bases). V shed 1 base and J shed 4 bases, with 8 bases lying between them. This CDR3 has 13 amino acids. Germline-derived CDR1 and CDR2 are SGHTA and FQGTGA. The CDR3 DNA is TGTGCCAGCAGCTTAAAGGGAGATTACGAGCAGTACTTC. Translation: CASSLKGDYEQYF.